The 5 T cell receptor beta chains in this list originate from one sample, sequenced in a study of CD8+ T cells in alopecia areata. Extracted RNA was reverse transcribed, and the resulting cDNA served as sequencing template. Generated by immunoSEQ multiplex PCR, the TCRdb table keeps only in-frame clones and is missing some. The sample consists of roughly 170,000 clones, 59% of them appearing once. The sample in question was CD4+ T cells sorted from blood, obtained at week 0. The source of these receptors is a human donor with alopecia areata.

V usage is TRBV5-6 and J usage is TRBJ2-3, with D uncertain. The germline V gene encodes CDR1 SGHDT and CDR2 YYEEEE. V lost 3 bases, J lost 0 bases, and 14 bases lay in between. The CDR3 covers 16 residues. The CDR3 reads CASSSRVYLSTDTQYF. The CDR3 DNA reads as TGTGCCAGCAGCTCTAGGGTCTACCTTAGCACAGATACGCAGTATTTT.

The chain is built from TRBV11-2 and TRBJ1-4, with D unclear. Germline lookup yields CDR1 SGHAT and CDR2 FQNNGV. This CDR3 is 14 amino acids long. V was pared by 5 bases and J by 7 bases, with 14 bases between. The CDR3 spells CASSRQALTEKLFF. In DNA, the CDR3 is TGTGCCAGCAGCCGACAAGCCCTAACTGAAAAACTGTTTTTT.

The chain uses TRBV30 and TRBJ2-2; D is unclear. Trimming removed 1 base from V and 6 bases from J, with 6 bases in between. This CDR3 has 12 residues. Germline CDR1 and CDR2: GTSNPN and SVGIG (reference sequence). The chain's CDR3 is CAWSGFSGELFF. Written as DNA, the CDR3 is TGTGCCTGGAGTGGGTTTTCCGGGGAGCTGTTTTTT.

This chain links TRBV29-1 with TRBJ2-4; the D gene is possibly TRBD1 (5 bases). Germline V gene sequence: CDR1 SQVTM, CDR2 ANQGSEA. Trimming took 6 bases from V and 0 from J, leaving 12 bases between them. The CDR3 runs to 14 residues. In nucleotides, the CDR3 is TGCAGCGTAACAGGCCTAATAGCCAAAAACATTCAGTACTTC. Translated: CSVTGLIAKNIQYF.

This clone was detected only a few times. The chain combines TRBV4-1 with TRBJ1-5; possible D gene TRBD1, 5 bases. The V gene's germline CDR1 is MGHRA and CDR2 YSYEKL. Trimming stripped 4 bases from V and 4 bases from J, with 11 bases between. The CDR3 is 14 residues long. The CDR3 is CASSLDSPNQPQHF. CDR3 DNA sequence: TGCGCCAGCAGCCTAGACAGCCCGAATCAGCCCCAGCATTTT.